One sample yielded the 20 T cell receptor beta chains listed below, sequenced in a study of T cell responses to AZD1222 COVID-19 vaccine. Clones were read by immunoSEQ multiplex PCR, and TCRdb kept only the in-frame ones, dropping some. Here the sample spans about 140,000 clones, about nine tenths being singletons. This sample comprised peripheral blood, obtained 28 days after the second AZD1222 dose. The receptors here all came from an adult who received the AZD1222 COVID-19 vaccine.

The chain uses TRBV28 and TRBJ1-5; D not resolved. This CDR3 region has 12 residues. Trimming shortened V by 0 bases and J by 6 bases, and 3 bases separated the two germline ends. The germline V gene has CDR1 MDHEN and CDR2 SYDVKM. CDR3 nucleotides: TGTGCCAGCAGTTTATGGGCTCAGCCCCAGCATTTT. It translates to CASSLWAQPQHF.

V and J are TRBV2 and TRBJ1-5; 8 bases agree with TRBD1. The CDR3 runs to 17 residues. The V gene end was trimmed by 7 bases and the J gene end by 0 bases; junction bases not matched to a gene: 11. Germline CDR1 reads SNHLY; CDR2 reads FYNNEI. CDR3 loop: CASMGRGLPYSNQPQHF. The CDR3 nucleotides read TGTGCCAGCATGGGCAGGGGGCTTCCATATAGCAATCAGCCCCAGCATTTT.

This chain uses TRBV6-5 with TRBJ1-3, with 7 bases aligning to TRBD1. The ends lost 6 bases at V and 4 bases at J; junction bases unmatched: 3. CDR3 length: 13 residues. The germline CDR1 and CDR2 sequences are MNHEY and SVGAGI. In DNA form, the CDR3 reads TGTGCCAGCAGAAGACAGGGAGGAAACACCATATATTTT. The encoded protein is CASRRQGGNTIYF.

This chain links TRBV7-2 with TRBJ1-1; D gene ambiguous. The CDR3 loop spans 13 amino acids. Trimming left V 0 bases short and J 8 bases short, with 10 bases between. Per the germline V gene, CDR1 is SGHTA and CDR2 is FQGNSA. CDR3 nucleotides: TGTGCCAGCAGCTTAGCGAACAGTCCCGAAGCTTTCTTT. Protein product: CASSLANSPEAFF.

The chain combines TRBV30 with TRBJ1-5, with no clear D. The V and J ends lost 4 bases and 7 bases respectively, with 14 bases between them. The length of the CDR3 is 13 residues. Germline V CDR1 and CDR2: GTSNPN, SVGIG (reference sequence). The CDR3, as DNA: TGTGCCTGGACCCGGAACGGTGAGCAGCCCCAGCATTTT. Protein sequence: CAWTRNGEQPQHF.

CDR3 nucleotides: TGTGCCAGTAGTACAACAGGGGATAACTACGAGCAGTACTTC. It is translated as CASSTTGDNYEQYF. The V call is TRBV19, the J call TRBJ2-7; 7 bases fit TRBD1. Germline CDR1 reads LNHDA; CDR2 reads SQIVND (reference sequence). The trim removed 4 bases at V and 3 bases at J, leaving 6 bases unmatched. CDR3 length: 14 amino acids.

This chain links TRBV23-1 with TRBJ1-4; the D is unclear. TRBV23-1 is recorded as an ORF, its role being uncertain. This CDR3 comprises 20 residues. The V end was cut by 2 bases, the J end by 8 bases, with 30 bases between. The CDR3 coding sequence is TGCGCCAGCAGTCAAATCATACGCCCTATGTCCCGCATATTGGGGGAAAAACTGTTTTTT. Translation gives CASSQIIRPMSRILGEKLFF.

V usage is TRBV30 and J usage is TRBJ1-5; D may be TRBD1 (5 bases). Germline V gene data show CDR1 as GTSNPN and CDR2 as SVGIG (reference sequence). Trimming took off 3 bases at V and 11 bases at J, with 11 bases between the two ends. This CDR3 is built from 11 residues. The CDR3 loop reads CAWSEGLTQHF. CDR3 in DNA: TGTGCCTGGAGCGAGGGGCTGACCCAGCATTTT.

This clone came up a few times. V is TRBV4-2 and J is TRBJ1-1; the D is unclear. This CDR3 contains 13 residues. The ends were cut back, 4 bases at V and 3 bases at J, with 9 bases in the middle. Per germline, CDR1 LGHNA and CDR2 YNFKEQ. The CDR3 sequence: CASSRWGDTEAFF. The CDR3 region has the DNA TGTGCCAGCAGCCGTTGGGGAGACACTGAAGCTTTCTTT.

The CDR3 region is CASSQDRDRGLKNIQYF. As DNA, the CDR3 is TGCGCCAGCAGCCAAGATAGGGACAGGGGGCTGAAAAACATTCAGTACTTC. The rearrangement uses TRBV4-1 and TRBJ2-4; TRBD1 aligns across 12 bases. CDR3 length equals 17 residues. Germline V gives CDR1 MGHRA, CDR2 YSYEKL. The V segment lost 0 bases and the J segment 4 bases; nucleotides outside the gene matches: 4.

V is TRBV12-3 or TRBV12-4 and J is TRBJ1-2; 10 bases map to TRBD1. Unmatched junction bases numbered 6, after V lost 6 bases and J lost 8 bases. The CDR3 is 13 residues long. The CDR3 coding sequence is TGTGCCAGCAGCTTCCGGGACAGGGGAGGCTACACCTTC. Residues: CASSFRDRGGYTF.

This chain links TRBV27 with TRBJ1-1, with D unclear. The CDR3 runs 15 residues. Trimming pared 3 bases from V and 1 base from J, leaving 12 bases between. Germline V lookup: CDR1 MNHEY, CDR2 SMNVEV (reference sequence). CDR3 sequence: CASSLRAGGNTEAFF. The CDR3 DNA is TGTGCCAGCAGTTTGAGAGCAGGCGGGAACACTGAAGCTTTCTTT.

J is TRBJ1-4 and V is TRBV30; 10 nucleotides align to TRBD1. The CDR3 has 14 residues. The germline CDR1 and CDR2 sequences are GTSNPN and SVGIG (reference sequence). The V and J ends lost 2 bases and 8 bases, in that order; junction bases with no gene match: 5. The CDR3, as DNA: TGTGCCTGGAGTACTGACAGGGGGCGGGAAAAACTGTTTTTT. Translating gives CAWSTDRGREKLFF.

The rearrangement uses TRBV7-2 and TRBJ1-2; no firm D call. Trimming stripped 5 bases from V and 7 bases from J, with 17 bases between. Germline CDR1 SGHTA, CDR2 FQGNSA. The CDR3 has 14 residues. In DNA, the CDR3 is TGTGCCAGCAGCACCATGGGATATATCCCTGGCTACACCTTC. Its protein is CASSTMGYIPGYTF. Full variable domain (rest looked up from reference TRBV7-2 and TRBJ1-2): GAGVSQSPSNKVTEKGKDVELRCDPISGHTALYWYRQSLGQGLEFLIYFQGNSAPDKSGLPSDRFSAERTGGSVSTLTIQRTQQEDSAVYLCASSTMGYIPGYTFGSGTRLTVV.

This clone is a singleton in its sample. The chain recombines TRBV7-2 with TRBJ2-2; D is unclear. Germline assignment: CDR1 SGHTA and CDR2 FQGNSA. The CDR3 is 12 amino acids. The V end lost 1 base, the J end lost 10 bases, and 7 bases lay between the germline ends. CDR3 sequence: CASSLVAMELFF. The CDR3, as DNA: TGTGCCAGCAGCTTAGTCGCTATGGAGCTGTTTTTT.

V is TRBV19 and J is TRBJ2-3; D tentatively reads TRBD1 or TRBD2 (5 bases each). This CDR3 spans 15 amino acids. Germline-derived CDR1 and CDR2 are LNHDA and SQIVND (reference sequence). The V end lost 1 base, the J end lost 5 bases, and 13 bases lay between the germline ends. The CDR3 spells CASSIGALGEDTQYF. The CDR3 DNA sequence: TGTGCCAGTAGTATAGGGGCCCTGGGGGAAGATACGCAGTATTTT. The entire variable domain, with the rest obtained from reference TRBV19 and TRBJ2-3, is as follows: DGGITQSPKYLFRKEGQNVTLSCEQNLNHDAMYWYRQDPGQGLRLIYYSQIVNDFQKGDIAEGYSVSREKKESFPLTVTSAQKNPTAFYLCASSIGALGEDTQYFGPGTRLTVL.

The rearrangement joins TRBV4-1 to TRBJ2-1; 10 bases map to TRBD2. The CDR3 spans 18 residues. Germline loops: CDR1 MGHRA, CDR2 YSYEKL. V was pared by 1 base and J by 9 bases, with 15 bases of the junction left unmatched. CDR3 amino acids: CASSQASPGAGGPIEQFF. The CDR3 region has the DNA TGCGCCAGCAGCCAAGCTTCCCCCGGAGCGGGGGGGCCGATTGAGCAGTTCTTC.

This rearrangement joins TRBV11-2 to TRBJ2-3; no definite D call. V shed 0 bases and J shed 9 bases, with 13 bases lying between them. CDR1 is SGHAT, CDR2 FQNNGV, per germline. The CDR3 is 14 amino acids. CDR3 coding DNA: TGTGCCAGCAGCTTAGATCTGGTAGTCGGGACGCAGTATTTT. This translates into CASSLDLVVGTQYF.

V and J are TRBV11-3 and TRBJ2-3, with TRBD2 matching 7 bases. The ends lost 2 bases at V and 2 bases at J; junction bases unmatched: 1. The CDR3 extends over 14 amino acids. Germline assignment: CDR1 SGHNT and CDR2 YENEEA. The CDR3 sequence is CASSLSGATDTQYF. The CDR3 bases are TGTGCCAGCAGCTTAAGCGGGGCCACAGATACGCAGTATTTT.

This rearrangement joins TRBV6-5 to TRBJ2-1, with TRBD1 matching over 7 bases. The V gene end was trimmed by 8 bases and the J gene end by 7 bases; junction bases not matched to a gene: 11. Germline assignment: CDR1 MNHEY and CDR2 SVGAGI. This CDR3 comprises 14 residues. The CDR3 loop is CASLTGPLWNEQFF. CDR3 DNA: TGTGCCAGCCTGACAGGGCCCCTTTGGAATGAGCAGTTCTTC.